This TCR beta chain was found in a study of Ad26.COV2.S vaccination and SARS-CoV-2 variants (dated by TCRdb to 2020 to 2022). General notes on the study: Donors in the vaccine arm were drawn from COV1001, a phase I-IIa trial of Ad26.COV2.S in healthy adults that was multicentre, randomized, double-blind and placebo-controlled. The TCR-sequenced set comprised approximately 32 samples: around 20 Ad26.COV2.S vaccine recipients, 5 placebo recipients and 8 SARS-CoV-2 convalescent individuals. Sequencing of the TCRbeta repertoire served to evaluate the specificity and breadth of SARS-CoV-2-reactive T cell receptors following Ad26.COV2.S vaccination. Dosing of Ad26.COV2.S was intramuscular, at either 5x10^10 or 1x10^11 viral particles, delivered as one shot or as two shots spaced 56 days apart. Investigators did not know the trial group allocation while performing experiments and assessing outcomes. Trial participants were randomized into five groups of five: low-dose or high-dose Ad26.COV2.S given once or twice, or placebo on both occasions. Results the study describes overall, beyond this receptor: Comparable non-spike TCR breadth was observed between vaccine and placebo recipients, consistent with only spike being contained in the vaccine. Spike-specific TCR breadth was higher in Ad26.COV2.S recipients than in placebo recipients (P = 0.0014). After vaccination, spike-specific CD8+ and CD4+ T cell responses were reported to show substantial breadth. The study lacked the statistical power to compare responses across vaccine doses or regimens. The authors noted that the TCR breadth and depth analyses may have underestimated total T cell responses.

The treatment or condition label, as the study defines it: 19 received Ad26.COV2.S at low or high dose, single or two shots; about 5 received placebo; per-sample allocation not given. For vaccine and placebo recipients, the sequenced repertoires came from samples collected on day 63 after the first injection. Between 29 July and 7 August 2020, Cohort 1b enrolled 25 adults aged 18-55 years at one site in Boston, USA. Ad26.COV2.S was a replication-incompetent adenovirus type 26 vector that expressed a prefusion-stabilized SARS-CoV-2 spike protein derived from the original Wuhan strain. The immunoSEQ Assay was the method used to sequence TCRbeta CDR3 regions. After extraction, genomic DNA underwent amplification by bias-controlled multiplex PCR, followed by high-throughput sequencing. The authors' analysis ran thus. To quantify the absolute abundance of every unique TCRbeta CDR3 region, sequences were collapsed and filtered. T cell fraction was estimated by normalizing TCRbeta template counts to usable DNA, with usable DNA measured through amplification of reference genes found in all nucleated cells. Repertoire TCRs were annotated as SARS-CoV-2-specific by exact matching of V gene, CDR3 amino acid sequence and J gene to a known reactive TCR set. MIRA supplied the reference SARS-CoV-2 TCR set, which was filtered for enrichment in COVID-19-positive ImmuneCODE repertoires so that public or cross-reactive TCRs were removed. Based on the MIRA antigens, annotated TCRs were further analysed at the level of specific ORF or position within ORF. Breadth was defined as annotated unique rearrangements over total unique productive rearrangements; depth was the summed frequency of those rearrangements. Group comparisons of TCR breadth used two-sided Wilcoxon rank-sum tests. TCRdb's version of the immuneACCESS table is confined to in-frame rearrangements and falls short of the full clone set. An unresolved V gene accounts for under half of the shortfall where checked; the remainder is of unknown origin. That table gives V, J and clone size, and the DNA gave D and trimming. This sample gives 380,000 or so clones in total; around 88% of them show up just once. Approximately 11% of the sample lies in the top ten.

The cysteine opens and the phenylalanine closes a CDR3 of 14 amino acids. Just CDR3 DNA is preserved here, 42 bases in frame from base 1. The junction shows trimming of 0 bases on V and 6 bases on J, plus 12 bases between the germline ends. According to the germline V gene, CDR1 reads SGHRS and CDR2 reads YFSETQ. With regard to this clone: Its antigen remains undetermined. No base qualities exist here, and no much larger clone lies one base off it.

Recombination linked TRBV5-1 to TRBJ1-1; the D gene cannot be named for sure. The sample consisted of peripheral blood, taken in a trial of Ad26.COV2.S vaccine versus placebo. This TCR was recovered from a person between 18 and 59 years old who received the Ad26.COV2.S COVID-19 vaccine or a placebo. The CDR3 reads CASSLGRADSEAFF. The nucleotide sequence is TGCGCCAGCAGCTTGGGCCGGGCTGATTCTGAAGCTTTCTTT.